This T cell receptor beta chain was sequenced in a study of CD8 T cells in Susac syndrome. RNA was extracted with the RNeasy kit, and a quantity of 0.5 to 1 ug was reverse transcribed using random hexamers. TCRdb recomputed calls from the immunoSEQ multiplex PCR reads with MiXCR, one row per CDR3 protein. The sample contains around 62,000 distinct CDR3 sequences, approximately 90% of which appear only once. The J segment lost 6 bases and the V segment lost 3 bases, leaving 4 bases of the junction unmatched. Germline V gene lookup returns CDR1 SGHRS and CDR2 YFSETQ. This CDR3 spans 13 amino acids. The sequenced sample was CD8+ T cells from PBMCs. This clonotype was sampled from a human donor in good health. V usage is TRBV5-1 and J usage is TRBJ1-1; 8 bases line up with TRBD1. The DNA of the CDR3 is TGCGCCAGCAGCTCAGCAGGGGGCCCTGAAGCTTTCTTT. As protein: CASSSAGGPEAFF. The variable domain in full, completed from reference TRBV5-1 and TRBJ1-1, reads KAGVTQTPRYLIKTRGQQVTLSCSPISGHRSVSWYQQTPGQGLQFLFEYFSETQRNKGNFPGRFSGRQFSNSRSEMNVSTLELGDSALYLCASSSAGGPEAFFGQGTRLTVV.